Below, 3 T cell receptor beta chains from the same sample are listed, as sequenced in a study of T cell repertoires in cytomegalovirus infection. TCRdb re-called the reads with MiXCR, one entry per CDR3 protein. Of about 130,000 distinct CDR3 sequences in the sample, 32% were seen once. No antigen has been assigned to these receptors. This specimen was CD8+ T cells from cultured PBMCs, taken from culture after CMV antigen stimulation. The receptors shown here come from a human donor in good health (CMV status not recorded). Some clones in this sample may be carry-over from other donors' samples.

This rearrangement joins TRBV7-6 to TRBJ2-6, with 7 bases aligning to TRBD1. The V and J ends lost 5 bases and 0 bases, in that order; junction bases with no gene match: 10. The CDR3 spans 18 residues. CDR1 is SGHVS, CDR2 FNYEAQ, per germline. The CDR3 loop is CASSPWGQISSGANVLTF. The CDR3, as DNA: TGTGCCAGCAGCCCATGGGGACAGATAAGCTCTGGGGCCAACGTCCTGACTTTC. The full variable domain, its missing parts supplied by reference TRBV7-6 and TRBJ2-6, is GAGVSQSPRYKVTKRGQDVALRCDPISGHVSLYWYRQALGQGPEFLTYFNYEAQQDKSGLPNDRFSAERPEGSISTLTIQRTEQRDSAMYRCASSPWGQISSGANVLTFGAGSRLTVL.

There are many counts of this clonotype. The chain is built from TRBV28 and TRBJ2-7, with D uncertain. Germline V CDR1 and CDR2: MDHEN, SYDVKM. The CDR3 is made up of 13 amino acids. The V end was cut by 8 bases, the J end by 0 bases, with 11 bases between. CDR3 coding DNA: TGTGCCAGCGGATTTCCGAACTCCTACGAGCAGTACTTC. It is translated as CASGFPNSYEQYF.

This clonotype showed up many times. J is TRBJ2-3 and V is TRBV7-2; D possibly corresponds to TRBD1 (6 bases). The V gene's germline CDR1 is SGHTA and CDR2 FQGNSA. V was shortened by 3 bases and J by 0 bases, with 10 bases between the two germline ends. The CDR3 length is 15 residues. The CDR3 coding sequence is TGTGCCAGCAGCTTTACAGGGATCAGCACAGATACGCAGTATTTT. Residues: CASSFTGISTDTQYF.